The 28 T cell receptor beta chains in this list originate from one sample, sequenced in a study of cytomegalovirus exposure and HLA in healthy donors. The repertoire was sequenced with immunoSEQ multiplex PCR; TCRdb's copy has only in-frame clones and lacks some. This repertoire shows under 250,000 clones, roughly 89% found once; its top ten account for less than 3%. What was sequenced was PBMCs. The receptors derive from a man aged 18 to 30 in good health and CMV-seronegative.

The J gene is TRBJ1-5, the V gene TRBV19; D perhaps matches TRBD1 (5 bases). With 3 bases removed from V and 5 bases from J, the gap between germline ends came to 11 bases. The CDR3 runs to 14 residues. Per the germline V gene, CDR1 is LNHDA and CDR2 is SQIVND (reference sequence). The CDR3 DNA follows: TGTGCCAGTAGTATCGCCCAGGGTTATCAGCCCCAGCATTTT. This translates into CASSIAQGYQPQHF. The full variable domain, in which reference TRBV19 and TRBJ1-5 provide the parts outside the CDR3, is DGGITQSPKYLFRKEGQNVTLSCEQNLNHDAMYWYRQDPGQGLRLIYYSQIVNDFQKGDIAEGYSVSREKKESFPLTVTSAQKNPTAFYLCASSIAQGYQPQHFGDGTRLSIL.

The V and J genes are TRBV25-1 and TRBJ2-5; D uncertain. This CDR3 spans 14 amino acids. Trimming pared 6 bases from V and 5 bases from J, leaving 16 bases between. Germline V lookup: CDR1 MGHDK, CDR2 SYGVNS. The CDR3 DNA sequence: TGTGCCAGCAGATCAGCAGGTTTGATGGAGACCCAGTACTTC. Its protein is CASRSAGLMETQYF.

As DNA, the CDR3 is TGTGCCAGCTCACCCCTGGCAGGGGGCAACTATGGCTACACCTTC. This encodes CASSPLAGGNYGYTF. The chain has TRBV18 and TRBJ1-2; 8 bases line up with TRBD1. CDR3 size: 15 residues. V was pared by 3 bases and J by 2 bases, with 5 bases of the junction left unmatched. Germline CDR1 KGHSH, CDR2 LQKENI. Complete variable domain (other parts from reference TRBV18 and TRBJ1-2): NAGVMQNPRHLVRRRGQEARLRCSPMKGHSHVYWYRQLPEEGLKFMVYLQKENIIDESGMPKERFSAEFPKEGPSILRIQQVVRGDSAAYFCASSPLAGGNYGYTFGSGTRLTVV.

This chain uses TRBV9 with TRBJ2-7, with D perhaps matching TRBD1 (5 bases). V was shortened by 2 bases and J by 5 bases, with 14 bases between the two germline ends. This CDR3 is built from 14 residues. Germline V CDR1 and CDR2: SGDLS, YYNGEE. This CDR3 is CASSVQGLRDEQYF. The CDR3 region has the DNA TGTGCCAGCAGCGTTCAGGGTTTGCGCGACGAGCAGTACTTC.

The rearrangement joins TRBV4-2 to TRBJ1-5; 8 bases are a match to TRBD1. The germline V gene has CDR1 LGHNA and CDR2 YNFKEQ. The CDR3 spans 15 residues. Germline trimming cut 0 bases from V and 4 bases from J; bases unmatched to any gene: 2. The CDR3 DNA sequence: TGTGCCAGCAGCCAAGACGGACAGGGTAATCAGCCCCAGCATTTT. This gives the protein CASSQDGQGNQPQHF.

The chain has TRBV30 and TRBJ2-3; TRBD2 aligns across 8 bases. V lost 0 bases and J lost 3; bases outside the gene matches: 11. Germline CDR1 is GTSNPN and CDR2 is SVGIG (reference sequence). This CDR3 contains 17 residues. CDR3: CAWSVRRVSGITDTQYF. The CDR3 DNA reads TGTGCCTGGAGTGTACGTCGGGTTAGCGGGATAACAGATACGCAGTATTTT.

The rearrangement uses TRBV10-3 and TRBJ2-3; the match to TRBD2 covers 9 bases. The CDR3 runs to 14 residues. CDR1 and CDR2 from the germline V gene are ENHRY and SYGVKD. V was pared by 5 bases and J by 4 bases, with 4 bases of the junction left unmatched. This CDR3 reads CAISLAGSADTQYF. CDR3 nucleotide sequence: TGTGCCATCAGTCTAGCGGGGAGTGCAGATACGCAGTATTTT.

The chain combines TRBV28 with TRBJ2-1, with 8 bases that match TRBD2. The length of the CDR3 is 14 residues. With 7 bases clipped from V and 1 base from J, the junction kept 3 bases outside the gene matches. Germline values: CDR1 MDHEN, CDR2 SYDVKM. CDR3: CASKGGGSYNEQFF. CDR3 in DNA: TGTGCCAGCAAAGGCGGGGGGTCCTACAATGAGCAGTTCTTC.

The CDR3 spells CASSQDRQEGSGYNEQFF. The CDR3 bases are TGCGCCAGCAGCCAAGACCGTCAGGAGGGGAGTGGATACAATGAGCAGTTCTTC. The J gene is TRBJ2-1, the V gene TRBV4-1; D possibly corresponds to TRBD2 (6 bases). The germline gives CDR1 MGHRA, CDR2 YSYEKL. CDR3 size: 18 residues. The V end was cut by 0 bases, the J end by 4 bases, with 19 bases between.

The chain joins TRBV4-1 to TRBJ1-5; D uncertain. V lost 1 base and J 7 bases, leaving 17 bases between the germline ends. CDR3 length equals 16 residues. CDR1 and CDR2 (germline): MGHRA, YSYEKL. The CDR3 sequence is CASSQVWAGSEQPQHF. CDR3 nucleotide sequence: TGCGCCAGCAGCCAAGTGTGGGCGGGGAGCGAGCAGCCCCAGCATTTT.

The CDR3 coding sequence is TGTGCCAGCAGCGTAGGGGTCGGGAGGGCCGGCGGGGAGCTGTTTTTT. Its translation: CASSVGVGRAGGELFF. The V call is TRBV9, the J call TRBJ2-2; the match to TRBD2 covers 8 bases. The germline CDR1 and CDR2 sequences are SGDLS and YYNGEE. V shed 0 bases and J 7 bases; nucleotides not matched to a gene: 8. CDR3 length: 16 residues.

The chain uses TRBV29-1 and TRBJ1-3, with D tentatively TRBD1 (5 bases). The V end was cut by 4 bases, the J end by 4 bases, with 14 bases between. The CDR3 sequence is 14 residues long. The V gene's germline CDR1 is SQVTM and CDR2 ANQGSEA. The CDR3 is CSVVNRSLGNTIYF. CDR3 bases: TGCAGCGTTGTGAACAGGTCCTTAGGAAACACCATATATTTT.

The rearrangement uses TRBV7-9 and TRBJ2-7; 10 bases align to TRBD2. Germline V gene sequence: CDR1 SEHNR, CDR2 FQNEAQ (reference sequence). This CDR3 has 16 residues. V gave up 4 bases and J gave up 2 bases; unmatched junction bases: 8. CDR3 nucleotide sequence: TGTGCCAGCAGCTCGACGACTAGCGGGTACACCTACGAGCAGTACTTC. Its translation is CASSSTTSGYTYEQYF.

CDR3 residues: CASSLQATTGTAIAFF. The CDR3 DNA reads as TGTGCCAGCAGCTTACAGGCCACTACCGGGACAGCGATAGCTTTCTTT. The chain combines TRBV7-2 with TRBJ1-1; the match to TRBD1 covers 7 bases. The V segment lost 2 bases and the J segment 10 bases; nucleotides outside the gene matches: 16. This CDR3 contains 16 residues. CDR1 and CDR2 from the germline V gene are SGHTA and FQGNSA. Full variable domain (outside the CDR3, taken from reference TRBV7-2 and TRBJ1-1): GAGVSQSPSNKVTEKGKDVELRCDPISGHTALYWYRQSLGQGLEFLIYFQGNSAPDKSGLPSDRFSAERTGGSVSTLTIQRTQQEDSAVYLCASSLQATTGTAIAFFGQGTRLTVV.

The chain links TRBV7-9 to TRBJ2-5; TRBD1 is a possible D gene (5 bases). The length of the CDR3 is 12 residues. Trimming removed 3 bases from V and 5 bases from J, with 7 bases in between. Germline-derived CDR1 and CDR2 are SEHNR and FQNEAQ (reference sequence). The CDR3 protein is CASSLNRETQYF. The CDR3 bases are TGTGCCAGCAGCTTGAACAGGGAGACCCAGTACTTC.

The sample holds a few counts of this clone. The chain uses TRBV5-4 and TRBJ2-7, with TRBD1 matching 7 bases. V shed 4 bases, J shed 0 bases, and the junction held 10 bases outside the gene matches. Looked up from germline, CDR1 is SGHNT and CDR2 is YYREEE (reference sequence). The CDR3 covers 16 residues. CDR3 region: CASSVNRDSNSYEQYF. DNA of the CDR3: TGTGCCAGCAGCGTAAACCGGGACAGCAACTCCTACGAGCAGTACTTC.

The CDR3 nucleotides read TGTGCCAGCAGCCAAGGCCACAACAATGAGCAGTTCTTC. Translation: CASSQGHNNEQFF. The V gene is TRBV14, the J gene TRBJ2-1; D gene ambiguous. V lost 1 base to trimming and J lost 5 bases, with 6 bases between them. The CDR3 length is 13 residues. Germline assignment: CDR1 SGHDN and CDR2 FVKESK.

V gene TRBV29-1 combines with J gene TRBJ2-2; 7 positions agree with TRBD1. Germline CDR1 reads SQVTM; CDR2 reads ANQGSEA. The junction had 8 bases not matched to a gene; V was cut back by 4 bases and J by 3 bases. This CDR3 contains 15 residues. The CDR3 DNA follows: TGCAGCGTTGCCTTAGGGACAGAGCACACCGGGGAGCTGTTTTTT. This encodes CSVALGTEHTGELFF.

As concerns this clone: The sample holds other DNA sequences that translate to the same CDR3. The chain couples TRBV9 to TRBJ2-7, with no clear D. The germline CDR1 and CDR2 sequences are SGDLS and YYNGEE. CDR3 length: 13 residues. Trimming took 0 bases from V and 0 from J, leaving 4 bases between them. CDR3 sequence reads: CASSVGSSYEQYF. The CDR3 DNA follows: TGTGCCAGCAGCGTAGGGAGCTCCTACGAGCAGTACTTC.

The chain employs TRBV6-1 and TRBJ1-2; D is possibly TRBD1 (6 bases). Trimming removed 4 bases from V and 4 bases from J, with 13 bases in between. CDR3 length equals 14 residues. The V gene's germline CDR1 is MNHNS and CDR2 SASEGT. The DNA for the CDR3 is TGTGCCAGCAGTGTTGACAGGTTCCGCTATGGCTACACCTTC. It encodes CASSVDRFRYGYTF.

The rearrangement links TRBV4-3 to TRBJ1-6; 8 positions agree with TRBD1. Germline V gives CDR1 LGHNA, CDR2 YSLEER. The CDR3 is 17 residues long. With 3 bases clipped from V and 6 bases from J, the junction kept 10 bases outside the gene matches. The DNA for the CDR3 is TGCGCCAGCAGCCAGGACGGATGGGGGACAGGTAATTCACCCCTCCACTTT. Translation: CASSQDGWGTGNSPLHF.

The rearrangement links TRBV29-1 to TRBJ1-5; 10 nucleotides agree with TRBD1. Per the germline V gene, CDR1 is SQVTM and CDR2 is ANQGSEA. The V gene end was trimmed by 8 bases and the J gene end by 4 bases; junction bases not matched to a gene: 8. This CDR3 spans 14 amino acids. CDR3 in DNA: TGCAGCTTCACGACAGGGGGCGGGAATCAGCCCCAGCATTTT. This gives the protein CSFTTGGGNQPQHF.

V usage is TRBV4-1 and J usage is TRBJ2-2, with D maybe TRBD2 (6 bases). Germline V gene lookup returns CDR1 MGHRA and CDR2 YSYEKL. The V end lost 1 base, the J end lost 5 bases, and 14 bases lay between the germline ends. The CDR3 covers 16 residues. The CDR3 region is CASSQVPLAGTGELFF. The CDR3 coding sequence is TGCGCCAGCAGCCAAGTCCCACTAGCTGGTACCGGGGAGCTGTTTTTT.

In its sample, this clone was seen once. The V call is TRBV5-6, the J call TRBJ1-3; weak D call: TRBD1 (6 bases). The V and J ends lost 7 bases and 0 bases respectively, with 20 bases between them. Germline V lookup: CDR1 SGHDT, CDR2 YYEEEE. The CDR3 is made up of 17 amino acids. The CDR3 DNA is TGTGCCAGCGGTGCCGGGACCCAGGGGCCCTCTGGAAACACCATATATTTT. Encoded protein: CASGAGTQGPSGNTIYF.

This clone was found once. Other DNA sequences from this sample encode an identical CDR3 as well. The chain employs TRBV5-1 and TRBJ2-5; D is undetermined. With 2 bases removed from V and 2 bases from J, the gap between germline ends came to 7 bases. Germline CDR1 SGHRS, CDR2 YFSETQ. This CDR3 spans 13 amino acids. The CDR3 spells CASSFDSQETQYF. CDR3 bases: TGCGCCAGCAGCTTTGACTCACAAGAGACCCAGTACTTC.

The V call is TRBV5-5, the J call TRBJ2-1; 9 nucleotides agree with TRBD2. J gave up 8 bases and V 1 base, and 7 bases lay outside the gene matches. CDR3 length: 15 amino acids. The V gene's germline CDR1 is SGHKS and CDR2 YYEKEE (reference sequence). For the CDR3, the DNA is TGTGCCAGCAGCTTGATCGGGACTAGCTTGGATGAGCAGTTCTTC. Protein sequence: CASSLIGTSLDEQFF.

V and J are TRBV18 and TRBJ1-2, with 8 bases aligning to TRBD1. The V segment lost 3 bases and the J segment 0 bases; nucleotides outside the gene matches: 9. CDR3 size: 17 residues. The germline gives CDR1 KGHSH, CDR2 LQKENI. This chain's CDR3 is CASSPGQGGHTNYGYTF. The CDR3 coding sequence is TGTGCCAGCTCACCCGGACAGGGTGGGCACACTAACTATGGCTACACCTTC. Variable domain in full (rest from reference TRBV18 and TRBJ1-2): NAGVMQNPRHLVRRRGQEARLRCSPMKGHSHVYWYRQLPEEGLKFMVYLQKENIIDESGMPKERFSAEFPKEGPSILRIQQVVRGDSAAYFCASSPGQGGHTNYGYTFGSGTRLTVV.

Only a few counts were recorded for this clone. V gene TRBV28 combines with J gene TRBJ1-2; 7 nucleotides match TRBD1. Germline lookup yields CDR1 MDHEN and CDR2 SYDVKM. J was trimmed by 4 bases and V by 4 bases; bases with no gene match: 6. The CDR3 has 14 amino acids. CDR3 loop: CASSSGQESYGYTF. The CDR3, as DNA: TGTGCCAGCAGTTCCGGACAGGAGAGCTATGGCTACACCTTC.